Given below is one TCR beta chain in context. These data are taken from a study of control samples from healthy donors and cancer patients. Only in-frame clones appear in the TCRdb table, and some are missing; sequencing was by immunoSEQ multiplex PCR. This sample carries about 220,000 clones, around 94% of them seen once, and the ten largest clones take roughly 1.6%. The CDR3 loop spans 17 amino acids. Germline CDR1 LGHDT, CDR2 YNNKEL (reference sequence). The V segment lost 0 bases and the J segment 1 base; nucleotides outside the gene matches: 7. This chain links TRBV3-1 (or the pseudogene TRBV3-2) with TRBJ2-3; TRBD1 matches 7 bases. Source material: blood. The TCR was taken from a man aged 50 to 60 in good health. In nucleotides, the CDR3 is TGTGCCAGCAGCCAAGAATGGGACAGCCGGGGCACAGATACGCAGTATTTT. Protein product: CASSQEWDSRGTDTQYF.